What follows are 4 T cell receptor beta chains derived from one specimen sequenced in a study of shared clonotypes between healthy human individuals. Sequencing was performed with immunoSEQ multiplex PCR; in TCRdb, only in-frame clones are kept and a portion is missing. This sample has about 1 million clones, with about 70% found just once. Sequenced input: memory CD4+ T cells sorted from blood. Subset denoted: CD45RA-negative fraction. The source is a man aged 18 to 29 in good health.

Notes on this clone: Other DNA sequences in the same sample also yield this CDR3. The CDR3 region is CASSPGGGGYEQYF. The CDR3, as DNA: TGTGCCAGCTCCCCAGGGGGAGGGGGCTACGAGCAGTACTTC. The chain links TRBV18 to TRBJ2-7, with D perhaps TRBD1 or TRBD2 (7 bases each). Germline CDR1 and CDR2: KGHSH and LQKENI. CDR3 size: 14 residues. The V end was cut by 6 bases, the J end by 3 bases, with 15 bases between.

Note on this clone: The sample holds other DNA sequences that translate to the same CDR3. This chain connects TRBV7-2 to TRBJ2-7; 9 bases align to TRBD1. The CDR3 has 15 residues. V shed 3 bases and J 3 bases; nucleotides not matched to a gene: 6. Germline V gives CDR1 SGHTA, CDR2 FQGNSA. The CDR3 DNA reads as TGTGCCAGCAGCTTTTCCGGGACAGGGAGCTACGAGCAGTACTTC. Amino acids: CASSFSGTGSYEQYF.

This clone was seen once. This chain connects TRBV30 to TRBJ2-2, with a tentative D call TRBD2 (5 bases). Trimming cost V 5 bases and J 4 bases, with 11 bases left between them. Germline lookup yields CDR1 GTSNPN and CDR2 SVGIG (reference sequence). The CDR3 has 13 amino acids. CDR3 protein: CAWSDWRTGELFF. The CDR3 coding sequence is TGTGCCTGGTCGGACTGGCGCACCGGGGAGCTGTTTTTT.

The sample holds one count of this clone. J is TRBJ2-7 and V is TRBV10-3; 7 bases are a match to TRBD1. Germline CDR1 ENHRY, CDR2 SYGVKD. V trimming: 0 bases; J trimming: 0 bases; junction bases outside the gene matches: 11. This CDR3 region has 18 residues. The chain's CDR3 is CAISESGGPGQISYEQYF. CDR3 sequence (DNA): TGTGCCATCAGTGAGTCGGGTGGGCCGGGACAGATCTCCTACGAGCAGTACTTC.